These 2 T cell receptor beta chains share one sample of origin, sequenced in a study of neoadjuvant anti-PD-1 for oral cavity cancer. Time point: after neoadjuvant nivolumab, at surgical resection. Assay: immunoSEQ multiplex PCR; the TCRdb copy retains only in-frame clones and omits some. The sample holds tens of thousands of clones, less than 35% seen once. Sequences were derived from tumor tissue, sampled after nivolumab (anti-PD-1) treatment. The receptors come from a person aged 35-79 years with oral cavity squamous cell carcinoma.

Many counts were recorded for this clone. The rearrangement links TRBV15 to TRBJ2-7; 9 nucleotides agree with TRBD1. This CDR3 has 14 amino acids. CDR1 is LNHNV and CDR2 is YYDKDF in the germline V gene (reference sequence). V trimming: 6 bases; J trimming: 3 bases; junction bases outside the gene matches: 6. In DNA, the CDR3 is TGTGCCACCAGACGGGCGACAGGGGGCTACGAGCAGTACTTC. This encodes CATRRATGGYEQYF.

The chain uses TRBV21-1 and TRBJ2-7; the table's D call TRBD2 went unverified against the DNA. TRBV21-1 is reported as a pseudogene. This CDR3 is 15 amino acids long. The CDR3 coding sequence is TGTGCCAGCAGCAAAGAGTATAGCGGGGACTACGAGCAGTACTTC. This gives the protein CASSKEYSGDYEQYF.